This T cell receptor (beta chain) was documented in a study of blood T cell repertoires in COVID-19. Study context: Sites in the United States, Italy and Spain provided acute and convalescent COVID-19 samples. PBMCs, B-cell-depleted T cells, or T cells provided the cDNA or gDNA that made up the material.

Germline-derived CDR1 and CDR2 are MGHRA and YSYEKL. The CDR3 is 17 residues long. Trimming pared 0 bases from V and 2 bases from J, leaving 14 bases between. Per the original methods: Amplification of reference gene primers provided the estimated nucleated cell counts. The assay was immunoSEQ multiplex PCR, and TCRdb's table has in-frame clones only and misses some. The V and J calls and clone size are taken from that table; D and trimming were inferred from the DNA. The table records about 490,000 clones, roughly 88% of them present only once. The material sequenced was peripheral blood. This TCR was recovered from a human donor in a cohort sampled during active COVID-19. This rearrangement joins TRBV4-1 to TRBJ2-1; no firm D call. The CDR3 bases are TGCGCCAGCAGCCAAGAAGGTAGCCGACCTACCTACAATGAGCAGTTCTTC. Its translation: CASSQEGSRPTYNEQFF.